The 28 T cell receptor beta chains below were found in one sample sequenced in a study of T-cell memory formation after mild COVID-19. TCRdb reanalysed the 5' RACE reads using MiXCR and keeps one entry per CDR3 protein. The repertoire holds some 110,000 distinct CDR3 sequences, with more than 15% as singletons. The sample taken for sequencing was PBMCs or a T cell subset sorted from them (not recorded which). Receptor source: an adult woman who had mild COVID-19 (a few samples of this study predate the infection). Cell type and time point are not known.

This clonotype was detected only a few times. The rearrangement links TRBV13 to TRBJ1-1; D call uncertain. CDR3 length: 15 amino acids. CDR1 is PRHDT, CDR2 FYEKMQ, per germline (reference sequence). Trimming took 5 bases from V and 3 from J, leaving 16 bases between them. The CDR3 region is CASSPQRHRDTEAFF. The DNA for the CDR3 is TGTGCCAGCAGCCCCCAGAGGCACCGAGACACTGAAGCTTTCTTT.

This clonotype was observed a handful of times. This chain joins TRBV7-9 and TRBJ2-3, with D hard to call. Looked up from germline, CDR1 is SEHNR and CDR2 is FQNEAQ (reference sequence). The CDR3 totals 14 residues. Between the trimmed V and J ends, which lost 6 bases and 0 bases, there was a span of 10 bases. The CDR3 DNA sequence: TGTGCCAGCAGTTACAGCACTAGCACAGATACGCAGTATTTT. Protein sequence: CASSYSTSTDTQYF.

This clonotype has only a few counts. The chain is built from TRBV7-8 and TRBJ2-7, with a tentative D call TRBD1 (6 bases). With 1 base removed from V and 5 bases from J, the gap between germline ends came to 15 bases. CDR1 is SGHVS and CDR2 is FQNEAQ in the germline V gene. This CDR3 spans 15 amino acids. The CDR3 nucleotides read TGTGCCAGCAGCTTAGTTGCCCTCAGGGACAACGAGCAGTACTTC. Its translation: CASSLVALRDNEQYF. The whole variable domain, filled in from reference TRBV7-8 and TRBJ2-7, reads GAGVSQSPRYKVAKRGQDVALRCDPISGHVSLFWYQQALGQGPEFLTYFQNEAQLDKSGLPSDRFFAERPEGSVSTLKIQRTQQEDSAVYLCASSLVALRDNEQYFGPGTRLTVT.

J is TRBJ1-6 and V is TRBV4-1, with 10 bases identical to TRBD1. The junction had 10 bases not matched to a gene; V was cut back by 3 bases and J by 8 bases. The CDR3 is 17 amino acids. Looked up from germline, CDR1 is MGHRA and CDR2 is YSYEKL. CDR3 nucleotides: TGCGCCAGCAGCCATCCCGGTACCGGGACAGGGGATTCACCCCTCCACTTT. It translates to CASSHPGTGTGDSPLHF.

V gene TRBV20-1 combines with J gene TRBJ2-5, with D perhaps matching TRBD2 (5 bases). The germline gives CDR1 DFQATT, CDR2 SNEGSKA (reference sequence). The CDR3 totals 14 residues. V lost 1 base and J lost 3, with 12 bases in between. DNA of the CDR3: TGCAGTGCTAGAGTGGGTAGCGCGGAAGAGACCCAGTACTTC. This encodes CSARVGSAEETQYF.

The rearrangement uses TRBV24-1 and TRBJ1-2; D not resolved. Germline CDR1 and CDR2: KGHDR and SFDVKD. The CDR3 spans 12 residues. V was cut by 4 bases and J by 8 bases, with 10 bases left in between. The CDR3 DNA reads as TGTGCCACCAGTGACCTTATCGACGGCTACACCTTC. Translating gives CATSDLIDGYTF.

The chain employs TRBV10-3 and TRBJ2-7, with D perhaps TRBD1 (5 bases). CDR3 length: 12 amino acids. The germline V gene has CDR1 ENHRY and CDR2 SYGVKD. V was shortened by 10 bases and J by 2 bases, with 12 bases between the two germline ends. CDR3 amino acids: CATRDSPYEQYF. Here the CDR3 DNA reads TGTGCCACCAGGGATTCCCCCTACGAGCAGTACTTC.

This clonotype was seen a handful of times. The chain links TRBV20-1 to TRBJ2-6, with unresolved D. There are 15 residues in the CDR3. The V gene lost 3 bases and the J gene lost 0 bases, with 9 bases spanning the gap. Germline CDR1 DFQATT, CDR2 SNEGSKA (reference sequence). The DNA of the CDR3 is TGCAGTGCTAGCATCCCAGCCTCTGGGGCCAACGTCCTGACTTTC. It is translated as CSASIPASGANVLTF.

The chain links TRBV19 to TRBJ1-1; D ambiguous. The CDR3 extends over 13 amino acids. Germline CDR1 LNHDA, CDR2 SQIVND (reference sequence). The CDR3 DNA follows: TGTGCTACCACGGTGGCGATGAACACTGAAGCTTTCTTT. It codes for CATTVAMNTEAFF.

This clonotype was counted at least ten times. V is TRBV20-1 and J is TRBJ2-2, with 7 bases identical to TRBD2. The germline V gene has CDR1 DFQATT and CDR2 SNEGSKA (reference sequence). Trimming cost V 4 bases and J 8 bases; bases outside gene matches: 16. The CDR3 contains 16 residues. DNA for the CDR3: TGCAGTGCTACCCCCCCTGGACTAGGGGAATCGGGGGAGCTGTTTTTT. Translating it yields CSATPPGLGESGELFF.

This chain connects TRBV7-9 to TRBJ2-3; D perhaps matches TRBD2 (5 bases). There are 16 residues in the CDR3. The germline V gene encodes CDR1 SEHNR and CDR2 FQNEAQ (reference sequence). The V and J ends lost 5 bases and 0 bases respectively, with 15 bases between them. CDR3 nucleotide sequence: TGTGCCAGCAGCCCCTATGAGGGCGGTAGCACAGATACGCAGTATTTT. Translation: CASSPYEGGSTDTQYF. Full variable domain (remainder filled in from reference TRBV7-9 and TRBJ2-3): DTGVSQNPRHKITKRGQNVTFRCDPISEHNRLYWYRQTLGQGPEFLTYFQNEAQLEKSRLLSDRFSAERPKGSFSTLEIQRTEQGDSAMYLCASSPYEGGSTDTQYFGPGTRLTVL.

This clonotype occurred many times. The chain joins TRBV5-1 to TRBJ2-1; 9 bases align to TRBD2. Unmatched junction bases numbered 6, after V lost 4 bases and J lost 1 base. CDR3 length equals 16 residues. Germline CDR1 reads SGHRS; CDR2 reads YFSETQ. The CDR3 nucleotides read TGCGCCAGCAGCCCTAGCGGGACTATGTCCTACAATGAGCAGTTCTTC. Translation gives CASSPSGTMSYNEQFF. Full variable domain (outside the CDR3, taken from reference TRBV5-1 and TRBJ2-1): KAGVTQTPRYLIKTRGQQVTLSCSPISGHRSVSWYQQTPGQGLQFLFEYFSETQRNKGNFPGRFSGRQFSNSRSEMNVSTLELGDSALYLCASSPSGTMSYNEQFFGPGTRLTVL.

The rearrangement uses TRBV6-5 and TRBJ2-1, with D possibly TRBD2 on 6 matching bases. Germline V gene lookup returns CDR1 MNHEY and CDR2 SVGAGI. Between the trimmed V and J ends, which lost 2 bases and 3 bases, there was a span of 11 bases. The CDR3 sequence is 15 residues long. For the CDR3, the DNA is TGTGCCAGCAGTTACACCGGGAGTTACTACAATGAGCAGTTCTTC. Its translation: CASSYTGSYYNEQFF.

The CDR3 reads CASRGLNEVHTEAFF. The DNA of the CDR3 is TGTGCCAGCAGGGGCCTGAATGAGGTTCACACTGAAGCTTTCTTT. This chain links TRBV12-3 or TRBV12-4 with TRBJ1-1; D remains ambiguous. Trimming cost V 6 bases and J 3 bases, with 17 bases left between them. The CDR3 contains 15 residues.

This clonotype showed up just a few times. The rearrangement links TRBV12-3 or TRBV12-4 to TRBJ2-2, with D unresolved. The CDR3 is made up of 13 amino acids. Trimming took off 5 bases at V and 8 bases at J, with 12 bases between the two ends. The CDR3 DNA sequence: TGTGCCAGCAGTCGCGACATATATGGGGAGCTGTTTTTT. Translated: CASSRDIYGELFF.

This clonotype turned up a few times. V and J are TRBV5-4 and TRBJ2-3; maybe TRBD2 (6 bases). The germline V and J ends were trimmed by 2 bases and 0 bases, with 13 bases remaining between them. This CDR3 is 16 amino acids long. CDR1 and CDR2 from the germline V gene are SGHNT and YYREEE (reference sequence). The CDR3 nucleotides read TGTGCCAGCAGCTTTGGCGGGACTGCTAGCACAGATACGCAGTATTTT. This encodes CASSFGGTASTDTQYF. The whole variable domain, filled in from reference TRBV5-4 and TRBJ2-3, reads ETGVTQSPTHLIKTRGQQVTLRCSSQSGHNTVSWYQQALGQGPQFIFQYYREEENGRGNFPPRFSGLQFPNYSSELNVNALELDDSALYLCASSFGGTASTDTQYFGPGTRLTVL.

CDR3 in amino acids: CASSLGGTGRDEQYF. In DNA, the CDR3 is TGTGCCAGCAGTTTAGGGGGGACAGGGCGCGACGAGCAGTACTTC. The rearrangement joins TRBV12-3 or TRBV12-4 to TRBJ2-7, with 9 bases identical to TRBD1. Losses at the gene ends were 1 base for V and 5 bases for J; bases not matched to a gene: 6. The CDR3 covers 15 residues.

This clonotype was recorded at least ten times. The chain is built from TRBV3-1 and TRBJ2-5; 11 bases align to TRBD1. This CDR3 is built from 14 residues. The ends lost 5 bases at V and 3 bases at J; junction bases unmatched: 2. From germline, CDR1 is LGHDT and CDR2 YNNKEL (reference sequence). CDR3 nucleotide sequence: TGTGCCAGCAGCTGGACAGGGGGCGAAGAGACCCAGTACTTC. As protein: CASSWTGGEETQYF.

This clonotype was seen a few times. The CDR3 loop is CSARDRIAEYNEQFF. CDR3 nucleotide sequence: TGCAGTGCTAGAGACCGGATAGCGGAGTACAATGAGCAGTTCTTC. This chain connects TRBV20-1 to TRBJ2-1; possibly TRBD2 for D (6 bases). Germline V gene sequence: CDR1 DFQATT, CDR2 SNEGSKA (reference sequence). The CDR3 length is 15 residues. Trimming cost V 0 bases and J 4 bases, with 13 bases left between them.

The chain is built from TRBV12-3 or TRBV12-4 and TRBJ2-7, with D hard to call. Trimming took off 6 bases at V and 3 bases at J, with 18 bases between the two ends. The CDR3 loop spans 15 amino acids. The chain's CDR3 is CASSSTPKLFYEQYF. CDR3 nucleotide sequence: TGTGCCAGCAGCTCCACCCCCAAGTTGTTCTACGAGCAGTACTTC.

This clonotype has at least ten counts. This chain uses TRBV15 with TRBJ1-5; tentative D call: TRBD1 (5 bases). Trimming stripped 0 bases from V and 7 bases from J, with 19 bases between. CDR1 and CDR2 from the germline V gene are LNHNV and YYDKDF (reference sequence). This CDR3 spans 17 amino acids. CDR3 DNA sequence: TGTGCCACCAGCAGAGAGTCCCGGGGGAGTGGGGAACAGCCCCAGCATTTT. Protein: CATSRESRGSGEQPQHF.

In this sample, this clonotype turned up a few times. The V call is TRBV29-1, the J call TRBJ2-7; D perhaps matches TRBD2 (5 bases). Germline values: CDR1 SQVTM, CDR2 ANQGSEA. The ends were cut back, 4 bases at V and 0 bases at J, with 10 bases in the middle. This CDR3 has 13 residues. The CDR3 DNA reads TGCAGCGTTGGCCCCAGCGGCTCCTACGAGCAGTACTTC. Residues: CSVGPSGSYEQYF.

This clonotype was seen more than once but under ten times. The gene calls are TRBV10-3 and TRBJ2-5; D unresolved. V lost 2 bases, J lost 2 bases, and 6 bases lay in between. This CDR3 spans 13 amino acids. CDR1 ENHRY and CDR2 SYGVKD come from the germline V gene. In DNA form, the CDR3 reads TGTGCCATCAGTGAGCAGGAACAAGAGACCCAGTACTTC. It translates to CAISEQEQETQYF.

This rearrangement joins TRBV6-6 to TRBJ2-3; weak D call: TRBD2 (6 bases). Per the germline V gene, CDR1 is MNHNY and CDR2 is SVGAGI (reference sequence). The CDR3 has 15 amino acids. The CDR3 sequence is CLTFPGGKTQDTQYF. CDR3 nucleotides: TGTCTTACCTTCCCGGGCGGGAAGACCCAAGATACGCAGTATTTT.

CDR3 nucleotide sequence: TGCGCCAGCAGCCAAGTTCCGGAAAGCTCCTACGAGCAGTACTTC. Its protein product is CASSQVPESSYEQYF. The chain recombines TRBV4-1 with TRBJ2-7; D gene ambiguous. Germline V gene lookup returns CDR1 MGHRA and CDR2 YSYEKL. V lost 1 base and J lost 0, with 10 bases in between. This CDR3 region has 15 residues.

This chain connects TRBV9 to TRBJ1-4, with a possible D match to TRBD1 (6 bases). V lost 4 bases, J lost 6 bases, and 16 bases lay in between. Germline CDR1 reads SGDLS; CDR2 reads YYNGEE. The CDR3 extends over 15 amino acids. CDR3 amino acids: CASSKGGGFDEKLFF. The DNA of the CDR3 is TGTGCCAGCAGCAAAGGGGGAGGTTTCGATGAAAAACTGTTTTTT.

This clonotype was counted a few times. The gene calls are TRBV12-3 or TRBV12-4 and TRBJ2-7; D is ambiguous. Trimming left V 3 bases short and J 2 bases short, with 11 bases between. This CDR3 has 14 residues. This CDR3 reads CASSFGAGPYEQYF. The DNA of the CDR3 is TGTGCCAGCAGTTTTGGAGCCGGGCCCTACGAGCAGTACTTC.

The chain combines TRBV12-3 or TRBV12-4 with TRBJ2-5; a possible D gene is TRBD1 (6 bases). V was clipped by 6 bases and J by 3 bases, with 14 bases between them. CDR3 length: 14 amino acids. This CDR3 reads CASSPWAGEETQYF. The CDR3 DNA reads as TGTGCCAGCAGCCCCTGGGCAGGGGAAGAGACCCAGTACTTC.